The 19 T cell receptor beta chains below come from one sample, sequenced in a study of regulatory T cells in long-lasting Graves disease. Described time point: newly diagnosed GD, antithyroid drugs for less than 3 months. From PBMCs, RNA was extracted and then used to make the TCR library. Investigators prepared the TCR beta libraries by applying iRepertoire HTBI primers and Arm-PCR of CDR3 regions. Each CDR3 protein gets one entry after TCRdb re-called the multiplex PCR reads with MiXCR. The sample includes a few hundred thousand distinct CDR3 sequences, around a sixth of them seen just once. The same sample was also studied in work on T cells in Graves' hyperthyroidism and ophthalmopathy.

The sample consisted of peripheral blood mononuclear cells (PBMCs), taken at new diagnosis, from a patient treated with antithyroid drugs. These receptors were collected from a young woman with Graves disease.

As concerns this clonotype: This clone may be a read error of a much larger clone one base away. The chain uses TRBV5-1 and TRBJ1-2; the D gene is possibly TRBD1 (6 bases). Germline loops: CDR1 SGHRS, CDR2 YFSETQ. The CDR3 extends over 12 amino acids. This chain's CDR3 is CTSSTDSHGYTF. In DNA, the CDR3 is TGCACCAGCAGCACGGACAGTCATGGCTACACCTTC.

This clonotype showed up just a few times. This rearrangement joins TRBV10-3 to TRBJ2-7; a possible D gene is TRBD1 (5 bases). CDR1 is ENHRY and CDR2 is SYGVKD in the germline V gene. The CDR3 consists of 13 residues. Trimming pared 6 bases from V and 6 bases from J, leaving 15 bases between. The CDR3 reads CAISQDRGTEQYF. CDR3 coding DNA: TGTGCCATCAGCCAGGATAGGGGAACCGAGCAGTACTTC.

Details on this clonotype: A read error likely explains this, since a far larger clone differs by one base. The rearrangement links TRBV7-2 to TRBJ2-7; D is possibly TRBD1 (6 bases). The length of the CDR3 is 14 residues. Trimming removed 5 bases from V and 7 bases from J, with 18 bases in between. From germline, CDR1 is SGHTA and CDR2 FQGNSA. The CDR3 spells CASSLTARDNEQYF. CDR3 coding DNA: TGTGCCAGCAGCCTTACCGCAAGGGACAATGAGCAGTACTTC.

In this sample, this clonotype turned up many times. The chain joins TRBV3-1 to TRBJ1-6; D call uncertain. Germline V CDR1 and CDR2: LGHDT, YNNKEL (reference sequence). V was pared by 0 bases and J by 9 bases, with 9 bases between. The CDR3 covers 14 residues. Written as DNA, the CDR3 is TGTGCCAGCAGCCAAGAGGTCGCCACTTCACCCCTCCACTTT. Its protein is CASSQEVATSPLHF.

In its sample, this clonotype was seen many times. The V gene is TRBV7-2, the J gene TRBJ2-1; D is perhaps TRBD2 (7 bases). The germline CDR1 and CDR2 sequences are SGHTA and FQGNSA. The V end was cut by 3 bases, the J end by 6 bases, with 15 bases between. The CDR3 sequence is 15 residues long. This CDR3 is CASSFLAGGANEQFF. The CDR3 nucleotides are TGTGCCAGCAGCTTCTTAGCTGGGGGGGCCAATGAGCAGTTCTTC.

This clonotype was counted at least ten times. DNA of the CDR3: TGCGCCAGCAGCCGCCTAGGACAGGGAAAAGAGACCCAGTACTTC. As protein: CASSRLGQGKETQYF. The rearrangement joins TRBV4-1 to TRBJ2-5; 8 bases line up with TRBD1. The length of the CDR3 is 15 residues. Germline V CDR1 and CDR2: MGHRA, YSYEKL. Unmatched junction bases numbered 7, after V lost 4 bases and J lost 3 bases.

Ten or more counts support this clonotype. The CDR3 region is CASSSGQGAGVDTEAFF. CDR3 coding DNA: TGTGCCAGCTCATCCGGACAGGGGGCGGGTGTGGACACTGAAGCTTTCTTT. This rearrangement joins TRBV18 to TRBJ1-1; TRBD1 matches 11 bases. The V and J ends lost 5 bases and 3 bases, in that order; junction bases with no gene match: 11. Germline CDR1 KGHSH, CDR2 LQKENI. This CDR3 spans 17 amino acids.

This chain uses TRBV2 with TRBJ1-5; 8 bases map to TRBD1. CDR3 length: 17 residues. Losses at the gene ends were 6 bases for V and 0 bases for J; bases not matched to a gene: 10. The germline V gene encodes CDR1 SNHLY and CDR2 FYNNEI. The CDR3 sequence is CASSLGQGLLSNQPQHF. CDR3 sequence (DNA): TGTGCCAGCAGCCTCGGACAGGGTCTCCTTAGCAATCAGCCCCAGCATTTT. The full variable domain, completed using reference TRBV2 and TRBJ1-5, is EPEVTQTPSHQVTQMGQEVILRCVPISNHLYFYWYRQILGQKVEFLVSFYNNEISEKSEIFDDQFSVERPDGSNFTLKIRSTKLEDSAMYFCASSLGQGLLSNQPQHFGDGTRLSIL.

This clonotype was counted ten times or more. This rearrangement joins TRBV12-3 or TRBV12-4 to TRBJ2-3; 8 nucleotides match TRBD2. After removal of 3 bases from V and 2 bases from J, the junction contained 10 bases not matched to a gene. The CDR3 extends over 17 amino acids. In nucleotides, the CDR3 is TGTGCCAGCAGTTTTTCAGTGGCGGGGGGCCACACAGATACGCAGTATTTT. It encodes CASSFSVAGGHTDTQYF.

This clonotype was observed at least ten times. V gene TRBV2 combines with J gene TRBJ1-1; 8 positions match TRBD1. The CDR3 sequence is 14 residues long. Germline trimming cut 6 bases from V and 5 bases from J; bases unmatched to any gene: 8. CDR1 and CDR2 (germline): SNHLY, FYNNEI. The CDR3, as DNA: TGTGCCAGCAGGAACGACAGGGGAGAAACTGAAGCTTTCTTT. It yields the protein CASRNDRGETEAFF.

At least ten counts were recorded for this clonotype. The gene calls are TRBV20-1 and TRBJ2-1; D is possibly TRBD2 (5 bases). Between the trimmed V and J ends, which lost 0 bases and 4 bases, there was a span of 16 bases. Germline CDR1 and CDR2: DFQATT and SNEGSKA (reference sequence). The CDR3 is made up of 16 amino acids. The CDR3 protein is CSARESAAANYNEQFF. CDR3 nucleotides: TGCAGTGCTAGAGAGTCGGCAGCGGCTAATTACAATGAGCAGTTCTTC.

Note on this clonotype: A much larger clone lies one base from this, so it may be a read error. This CDR3 fails to terminate in the conserved phenylalanine or tryptophan, so it likely reflects a read error. This chain uses TRBV6-2 or TRBV6-3 with TRBJ1-4, with 8 bases fitting TRBD1. Germline V lookup: CDR1 MNHEY, CDR2 SVGEGT. V gave up 6 bases and J gave up 5 bases; unmatched junction bases: 8. The CDR3 contains 15 residues. CDR3 protein: CASSSPGQVNEKLFL. The CDR3 coding sequence is TGTGCCAGCAGCTCACCGGGACAGGTGAATGAAAAACTGTTTCTT.

The chain recombines TRBV9 with TRBJ2-6; D is uncertain. Trimming removed 4 bases at V and 0 bases at J, with 20 bases between. The length of the CDR3 is 19 residues. Germline values: CDR1 SGDLS, CDR2 YYNGEE. The CDR3 DNA is TGTGCCAGCAGCAAATCCCCACCGATATTCAGCTCTGGGGCCAACGTCCTGACTTTC. It is translated as CASSKSPPIFSSGANVLTF.

The genes are TRBV2 and TRBJ1-1, with D tentatively TRBD1 (5 bases). Germline-derived CDR1 and CDR2 are SNHLY and FYNNEI. Trimming cost V 1 base and J 6 bases, with 12 bases left between them. The CDR3 contains 14 residues. The CDR3 nucleotides read TGTGCCAGCAGTGAAGTGCAGGGCGGCGCTGAAGCTTTCTTT. Its translation is CASSEVQGGAEAFF.

This clonotype has a handful of counts. The chain joins TRBV27 to TRBJ1-4, with D perhaps TRBD1 (6 bases). CDR3 length: 17 residues. Trimming removed 3 bases from V and 4 bases from J, with 18 bases in between. Germline CDR1 is MNHEY and CDR2 is SMNVEV (reference sequence). The CDR3 bases are TGTGCCAGCAGTTTGTTCTTTGACAGGAACTTTAATGAAAAACTGTTTTTT. This translates into CASSLFFDRNFNEKLFF.

This clonotype was counted at least ten times. V and J are TRBV3-1 and TRBJ1-1; D might be TRBD1 (6 bases). This CDR3 is 14 amino acids long. Trimming shortened V by 0 bases and J by 4 bases, and 9 bases separated the two germline ends. The germline gives CDR1 LGHDT, CDR2 YNNKEL (reference sequence). CDR3 protein: CASSQDLGGTEAFF. The CDR3 nucleotides are TGTGCCAGCAGCCAAGACCTAGGGGGCACTGAAGCTTTCTTT.

This clonotype was detected ten times or more. The V call is TRBV10-3, the J call TRBJ1-3; D gene uncertain. Germline CDR1 and CDR2: ENHRY and SYGVKD. The CDR3 sequence is 16 residues long. The V end lost 4 bases, the J end lost 0 bases, and 13 bases lay between the germline ends. The CDR3 nucleotides are TGTGCCATCAGTGCCCCGGCTGAACTCTCTGGAAACACCATATATTTT. Translating it yields CAISAPAELSGNTIYF.

The table lists this clonotype with many counts. This chain uses TRBV11-2 with TRBJ2-7, with D maybe TRBD2 (6 bases). Deletions cut 0 bases from V and 10 bases from J, with 10 bases between. The CDR3 is 12 amino acids. CDR1 and CDR2 (germline): SGHAT, FQNNGV. In DNA form, the CDR3 reads TGTGCCAGCAGCTTAGATCGGGACTCTCAGTACTTC. Its protein product is CASSLDRDSQYF.

This clonotype was found many times. The CDR3 DNA reads TGTGCCAGCGGACAGGGGCCCTCTGGAAACACCATATATTTT. This translates into CASGQGPSGNTIYF. The chain is built from TRBV12-3 or TRBV12-4 and TRBJ1-3; 9 bases align to TRBD1. The J segment lost 0 bases and the V segment lost 8 bases, leaving 2 bases of the junction unmatched. The CDR3 runs to 14 residues.